The sample holds one count of the clone carrying this T cell receptor (beta chain). The CDR3 regions of TCR beta were amplified from RNA transcripts. TCR CDR3 underwent first-round RT-PCR with the HTBI primer set. TCRdb re-called the multiplex PCR reads through MiXCR, storing one row per CDR3 protein. The profile shows roughly 500,000 distinct CDR3 sequences, 46% of them singletons. The sample is drawn from a study of T cells in Graves' hyperthyroidism and ophthalmopathy. The TCR was taken from an adult woman with Graves' disease, either hyperthyroidism or ophthalmopathy (not recorded which). The sample consisted of peripheral blood or thyroid tissue (not recorded which).

The CDR3, as DNA: TGTGCCAGCAGCGAACAGGGCTCTGTCTACACCTTC. It yields the protein CASSEQGSVYTF. The chain joins TRBV11-2 to TRBJ1-2; D may be TRBD1 (6 bases). V was pared by 5 bases and J by 10 bases, with 14 bases between. Per the germline V gene, CDR1 is SGHAT and CDR2 is FQNNGV. The CDR3 runs 12 residues.